Each of the 5 T cell receptor beta chains below was sequenced from the same sample in a study of cytomegalovirus exposure and HLA in healthy donors. 60 Vbeta and 13 Jbeta primers were used in PCR. Produced via immunoSEQ multiplex PCR; TCRdb's table is partial and in-frame only. Among approximately 59,000 clones, roughly 80% were seen once, and the ten largest hold around 3%. Specimen: PBMCs. The receptors come from a girl between 10 and 17 years old in good health and CMV-seropositive.

In nucleotides, the CDR3 is TGTGCCTGGAGTGCCCGACTAGCGGGAGTGGGCGAGCAGTACTTC. As protein: CAWSARLAGVGEQYF. V gene TRBV30 combines with J gene TRBJ2-7; 12 positions agree with TRBD2. CDR1 GTSNPN and CDR2 SVGIG come from the germline V gene (reference sequence). CDR3 length equals 15 residues. The V and J ends lost 1 base and 6 bases, in that order; junction bases with no gene match: 7.

The chain has TRBV2 and TRBJ2-1, with 7 bases identical to TRBD2. Losses at the gene ends were 7 bases for V and 4 bases for J; bases not matched to a gene: 7. The CDR3 has 14 residues. The germline V gene has CDR1 SNHLY and CDR2 FYNNEI. The CDR3 reads CASIVSSGYNEQFF. The CDR3 DNA follows: TGTGCCAGCATAGTGTCTAGCGGTTACAATGAGCAGTTCTTC.

The sample holds one count of this clone. CDR3 loop: CASSRDRNTEAFF. The DNA for the CDR3 is TGTGCCAGCAGCCGGGACAGAAACACTGAAGCTTTCTTT. The chain employs TRBV7-9 and TRBJ1-1; TRBD1 matches 7 bases. Germline assignment: CDR1 SEHNR and CDR2 FQNEAQ (reference sequence). J was trimmed by 2 bases and V by 5 bases; bases with no gene match: 2. The CDR3 contains 13 residues. Filled out from reference TRBV7-9 and TRBJ1-1, the complete variable domain reads DTGVSQNPRHKITKRGQNVTFRCDPISEHNRLYWYRQTLGQGPEFLTYFQNEAQLEKSRLLSDRFSAERPKGSFSTLEIQRTEQGDSAMYLCASSRDRNTEAFFGQGTRLTVV.

The V and J genes are TRBV6-1 and TRBJ2-7; TRBD2 matches at 7 bases. Germline V gene data show CDR1 as MNHNS and CDR2 as SASEGT. Trimming removed 4 bases from V and 2 bases from J; junction bases left unmatched: 2. The CDR3 extends over 13 amino acids. CDR3: CASSVAGAYEQYF. The CDR3 DNA sequence: TGTGCCAGCAGTGTTGCGGGAGCCTACGAGCAGTACTTC.

The V and J genes are TRBV4-1 and TRBJ2-7; 9 bases agree with TRBD1. Germline values: CDR1 MGHRA, CDR2 YSYEKL. The length of the CDR3 is 15 residues. After removal of 2 bases from V and 3 bases from J, the junction contained 5 bases not matched to a gene. The CDR3: CASSQPTGGYYEQYF. For the CDR3, the DNA is TGCGCCAGCAGCCAACCGACAGGGGGGTACTACGAGCAGTACTTC.